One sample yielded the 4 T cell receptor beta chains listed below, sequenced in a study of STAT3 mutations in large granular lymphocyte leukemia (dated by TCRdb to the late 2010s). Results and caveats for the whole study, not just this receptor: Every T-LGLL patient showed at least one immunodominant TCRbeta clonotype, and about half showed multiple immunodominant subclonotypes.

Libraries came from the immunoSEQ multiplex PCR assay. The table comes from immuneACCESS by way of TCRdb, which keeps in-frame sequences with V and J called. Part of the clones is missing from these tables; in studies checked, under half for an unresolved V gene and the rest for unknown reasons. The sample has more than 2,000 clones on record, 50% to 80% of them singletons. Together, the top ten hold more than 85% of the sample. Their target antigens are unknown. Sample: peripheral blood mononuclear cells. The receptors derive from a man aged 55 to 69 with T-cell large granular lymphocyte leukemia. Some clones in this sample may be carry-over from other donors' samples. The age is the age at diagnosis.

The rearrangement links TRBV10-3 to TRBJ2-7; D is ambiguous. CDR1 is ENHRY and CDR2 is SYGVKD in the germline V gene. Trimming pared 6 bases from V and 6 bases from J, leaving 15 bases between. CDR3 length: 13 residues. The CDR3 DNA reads TGTGCCATCAGCCAGACCGACCTATTCGAGCAGTACTTC. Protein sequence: CAISQTDLFEQYF.

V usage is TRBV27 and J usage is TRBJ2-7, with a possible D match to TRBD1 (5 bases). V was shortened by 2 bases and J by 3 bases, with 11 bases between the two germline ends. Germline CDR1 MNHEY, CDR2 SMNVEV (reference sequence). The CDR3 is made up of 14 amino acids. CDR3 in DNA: TGTGCCAGCAGTTTAGGCAGGGATGGCTACGAGCAGTACTTC. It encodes CASSLGRDGYEQYF.

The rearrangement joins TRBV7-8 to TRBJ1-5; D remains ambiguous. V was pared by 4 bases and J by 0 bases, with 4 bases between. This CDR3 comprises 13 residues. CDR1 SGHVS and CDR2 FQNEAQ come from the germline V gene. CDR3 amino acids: CASSSYSNQPQHF. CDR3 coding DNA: TGTGCCAGCAGCTCCTATAGCAATCAGCCCCAGCATTTT.

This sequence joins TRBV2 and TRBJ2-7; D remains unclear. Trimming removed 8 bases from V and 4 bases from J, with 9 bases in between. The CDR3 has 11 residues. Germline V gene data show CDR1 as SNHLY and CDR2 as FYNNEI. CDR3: CASSSWYEQYV. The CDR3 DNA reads TGTGCCAGCTCTAGTTGGTACGAGCAGTACGTC.